This T cell receptor (beta chain) was recovered during a study of HIV-infected patients and healthy controls. Broader study findings: Healthy controls carried many MAIT alpha-chain CDR3s, while HIV+ repertoires had few. The study did not determine the donors' HLA types. CDR3 sharing between individuals was lower in HIV-infected patients than in healthy controls.

cDNA was made from 500 ng RNA using alpha and beta constant primers. Using multiplexing indices, alpha and beta chain libraries were generated apart by chain-specific third strand synthesis. TCRdb processed the 5' RACE reads anew with MiXCR; each CDR3 protein has one entry. The sample has some 25,000 distinct CDR3 sequences, more than 7.5% seen once. This clonotype was seen repeatedly, ten times or more. Its antigen is unidentified. No cell fractionation was done, so the repertoire covers all unsorted peripheral blood T cells. RNA came from under 3 ml of peripheral blood. Trimming cost V 0 bases and J 4 bases; bases outside gene matches: 4. The CDR3 spans 15 residues. Germline-derived CDR1 and CDR2 are SGDLS and YYNGEE.

Sequenced material: blood. This receptor was taken from an adult in good health. The genes are TRBV9 and TRBJ1-5, with 7 bases aligning to TRBD1. The CDR3 loop reads CASSVAGQENQPQHF. The CDR3 DNA reads as TGTGCCAGCAGCGTAGCTGGACAGGAGAATCAGCCCCAGCATTTT.